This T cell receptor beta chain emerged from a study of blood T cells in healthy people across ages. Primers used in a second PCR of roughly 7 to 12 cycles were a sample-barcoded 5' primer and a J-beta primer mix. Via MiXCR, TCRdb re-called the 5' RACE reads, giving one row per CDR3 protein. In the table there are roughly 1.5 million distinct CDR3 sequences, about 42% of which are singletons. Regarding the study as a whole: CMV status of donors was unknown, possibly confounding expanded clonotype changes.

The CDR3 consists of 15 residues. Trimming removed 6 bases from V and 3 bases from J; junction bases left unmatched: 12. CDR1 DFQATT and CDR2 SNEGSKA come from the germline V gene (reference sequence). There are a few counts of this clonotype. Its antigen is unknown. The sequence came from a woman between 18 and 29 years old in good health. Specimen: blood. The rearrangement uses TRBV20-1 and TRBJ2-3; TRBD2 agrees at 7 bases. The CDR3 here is CSAPQTSHITDTQYF. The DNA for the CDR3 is TGCAGTGCCCCCCAGACTAGCCATATTACAGATACGCAGTATTTT.